What follows are 24 T cell receptor beta chains derived from one specimen sequenced in a study of shared clonotypes between healthy human individuals (dated by TCRdb to 2018 to 2021). Library construction relied on the immunoSEQ multiplex PCR assay. The immuneACCESS repertoire file appears here via TCRdb, limited to in-frame rearrangements. These files lack a portion of the clones; in checked studies, under half of the deficit traces to unresolved V genes, and the cause of the others is not known. The sample table contains over 2 million clones; only one count was recorded for roughly 92% of them. The ten biggest clones cover roughly 0.34% of the sample. The sequencing input was naive CD4+ T cells from PBMCs. This sample's cell subset or site label indicates: CD45RA+ positively selected. The receptor set was obtained from a man aged 18 to 29 in good health. Some clones in this sample may be carry-over from other donors' samples.

The chain combines TRBV2 with TRBJ2-1, with D uncertain. The CDR3 loop spans 11 amino acids. V lost 7 bases and J lost 4, with 5 bases in between. Germline V CDR1 and CDR2: SNHLY, FYNNEI. CDR3 DNA: TGTGCCAGCACTTCGTACAATGAGCAGTTCTTC. This translates into CASTSYNEQFF.

In regard to this clone: The sample contains more than one DNA sequence encoding this CDR3. This sequence joins TRBV5-1 and TRBJ2-1, with 7 bases that match TRBD2. The germline CDR1 and CDR2 sequences are SGHRS and YFSETQ. The CDR3 spans 16 residues. The V segment lost 2 bases and the J segment 0 bases; nucleotides outside the gene matches: 5. The CDR3 region is CASSLGSGPSYNEQFF. Here the CDR3 DNA reads TGCGCCAGCAGCTTAGGTAGCGGGCCCTCCTACAATGAGCAGTTCTTC.

CDR3 nucleotide sequence: TGTGCCAGCTCTCAGCAAACCCAGTACTTC. Its protein product is CASSQQTQYF. This chain joins TRBV18 and TRBJ2-5; no clear D. The CDR3 is 10 residues long. V lost 6 bases to trimming and J lost 8 bases, with 7 bases between them. Germline V CDR1 and CDR2: KGHSH, LQKENI.

Comments on this clone: Other DNA sequences from this sample encode an identical CDR3 as well. The chain employs TRBV5-1 and TRBJ1-2; D is possibly TRBD1 (5 bases). Germline assignment: CDR1 SGHRS and CDR2 YFSETQ. With 2 bases removed from V and 5 bases from J, the gap between germline ends came to 13 bases. The CDR3 has 14 residues. The CDR3 reads CASSLSTGGYGYTF. The CDR3 coding sequence is TGCGCCAGCAGCTTATCAACGGGGGGATATGGCTACACCTTC. Looking up the rest from reference TRBV5-1 and TRBJ1-2 gives the full variable domain: KAGVTQTPRYLIKTRGQQVTLSCSPISGHRSVSWYQQTPGQGLQFLFEYFSETQRNKGNFPGRFSGRQFSNSRSEMNVSTLELGDSALYLCASSLSTGGYGYTFGSGTRLTVV.

This clone was picked up a small number of times. The V call is TRBV2, the J call TRBJ1-5; unclear D gene. V lost 6 bases and J lost 0, with 6 bases in between. This CDR3 has 13 residues. The V gene's germline CDR1 is SNHLY and CDR2 FYNNEI. The CDR3 DNA sequence: TGTGCCAGCAGGACGGATAGCAATCAGCCCCAGCATTTT. Translation gives CASRTDSNQPQHF.

This chain joins TRBV30 and TRBJ2-1; the match to TRBD1 covers 8 bases. Germline V gene data show CDR1 as GTSNPN and CDR2 as SVGIG (reference sequence). The CDR3 is made up of 14 amino acids. Trimming at V came to 4 bases and at J to 6 bases, leaving 8 bases not matched to a gene. In DNA, the CDR3 is TGTGCCTGGACCGGGGGACAGGTATTCAATGAGCAGTTCTTC. It is translated as CAWTGGQVFNEQFF.

This chain uses TRBV6-6 with TRBJ2-7, with 8 bases identical to TRBD1. Per germline, CDR1 MNHNY and CDR2 SVGAGI (reference sequence). The V and J ends lost 4 bases and 6 bases, in that order; junction bases with no gene match: 2. This CDR3 contains 12 residues. The CDR3 sequence: CASSSGQGEQYF. CDR3 DNA sequence: TGTGCCAGCAGTTCTGGACAGGGCGAGCAGTACTTC.

V usage is TRBV27 and J usage is TRBJ1-1; 12 positions match TRBD1. The CDR3 is 17 amino acids. Germline V gene sequence: CDR1 MNHEY, CDR2 SMNVEV (reference sequence). Trimming cost V 5 bases and J 5 bases; bases outside gene matches: 12. Written as DNA, the CDR3 is TGTGCCAGCAGTCCGCAAACCGGGACAGGGGGCGCGACTGAAGCTTTCTTT. Translation gives CASSPQTGTGGATEAFF.

The chain carries TRBV6-1 and TRBJ2-5, with 7 bases fitting TRBD2. This CDR3 has 14 residues. Germline-derived CDR1 and CDR2 are MNHNS and SASEGT. Trimming took 3 bases from V and 2 from J; bases not matched to a gene: 3. As DNA, the CDR3 is TGTGCCAGCAGTGACGGGCGGGGGCAAGAGACCCAGTACTTC. As protein: CASSDGRGQETQYF.

This rearrangement joins TRBV2 to TRBJ2-7; TRBD2 is a possible D gene (5 bases). V was clipped by 7 bases and J by 6 bases, with 13 bases between them. Germline CDR1 reads SNHLY; CDR2 reads FYNNEI. CDR3 length: 12 residues. The CDR3 spells CASTDERLEQYF. DNA for the CDR3: TGTGCCAGCACCGACGAGCGGCTCGAGCAGTACTTC. Variable domain in full (rest from reference TRBV2 and TRBJ2-7): EPEVTQTPSHQVTQMGQEVILRCVPISNHLYFYWYRQILGQKVEFLVSFYNNEISEKSEIFDDQFSVERPDGSNFTLKIRSTKLEDSAMYFCASTDERLEQYFGPGTRLTVT.

This clone has a handful of counts. This sample also contains other DNA sequences that code for the same CDR3. The chain uses TRBV5-1 and TRBJ1-1; no clear D. The CDR3 is made up of 13 amino acids. Germline CDR1 SGHRS, CDR2 YFSETQ. V was pared by 0 bases and J by 0 bases, with 3 bases between. The CDR3 DNA reads TGCGCCAGCAGCTTGGGGCTGAACACTGAAGCTTTCTTT. Protein: CASSLGLNTEAFF.

This sequence joins TRBV28 and TRBJ1-3; no clear D. The length of the CDR3 is 15 residues. Trimming left V 4 bases short and J 3 bases short, with 13 bases between. CDR1 and CDR2 from the germline V gene are MDHEN and SYDVKM. The CDR3 coding sequence is TGTGCCAGCAGTTGGAGGGCTGTAGATGGAAACACCATATATTTT. This encodes CASSWRAVDGNTIYF.

The V and J genes are TRBV28 and TRBJ2-2; D possibly corresponds to TRBD2 (5 bases). The CDR3 sequence is 13 residues long. Per the germline V gene, CDR1 is MDHEN and CDR2 is SYDVKM. Trimming removed 5 bases at V and 3 bases at J, with 7 bases between. The CDR3 DNA sequence: TGTGCCAGCAGTGCGGACTACACCGGGGAGCTGTTTTTT. Its protein is CASSADYTGELFF.

The chain recombines TRBV13 with TRBJ2-2, with 7 nucleotides matching TRBD2. Germline CDR1 PRHDT, CDR2 FYEKMQ (reference sequence). There are 15 residues in the CDR3. V lost 3 bases and J lost 4; bases outside the gene matches: 5. The CDR3 DNA follows: TGTGCCAGCAGCTTTTCTAGCGGAGGCACCGGGGAGCTGTTTTTT. Its protein product is CASSFSSGGTGELFF. The complete variable domain, with remaining parts taken from reference TRBV13 and TRBJ2-2, reads AAGVIQSPRHLIKEKRETATLKCYPIPRHDTVYWYQQGPGQDPQFLISFYEKMQSDKGSIPDRFSAQQFSDYHSELNMSSLELGDSALYFCASSFSSGGTGELFFGEGSRLTVL.

The chain combines TRBV2 with TRBJ2-1, with D perhaps matching TRBD1 (6 bases). The V end was cut by 6 bases, the J end by 0 bases, with 12 bases between. This CDR3 comprises 15 residues. CDR1 is SNHLY, CDR2 FYNNEI, per germline. As DNA, the CDR3 is TGTGCCAGCAGGTACAGGGAAAGCTCCTACAATGAGCAGTTCTTC. Its protein is CASRYRESSYNEQFF. Filled out from reference TRBV2 and TRBJ2-1, the complete variable domain reads EPEVTQTPSHQVTQMGQEVILRCVPISNHLYFYWYRQILGQKVEFLVSFYNNEISEKSEIFDDQFSVERPDGSNFTLKIRSTKLEDSAMYFCASRYRESSYNEQFFGPGTRLTVL.

The rearrangement uses TRBV5-6 and TRBJ1-3; D is uncertain. V lost 5 bases to trimming and J lost 0 bases, with 21 bases between them. The germline V gene has CDR1 SGHDT and CDR2 YYEEEE. The CDR3 covers 18 residues. This CDR3 is CASSLLTVKAPSGNTIYF. DNA of the CDR3: TGTGCCAGCAGTTTGCTCACAGTGAAGGCACCCTCTGGAAACACCATATATTTT.

V usage is TRBV6-1 and J usage is TRBJ1-5; maybe TRBD1 (5 bases). Trimming took off 3 bases at V and 0 bases at J, with 12 bases between the two ends. Germline values: CDR1 MNHNS, CDR2 SASEGT. The CDR3 is 16 residues long. The chain's CDR3 is CASSETVAGSNQPQHF. CDR3 nucleotide sequence: TGTGCCAGCAGTGAGACAGTGGCGGGTAGCAATCAGCCCCAGCATTTT.

This clone came up a few times. The chain combines TRBV10-1 with TRBJ2-7; TRBD1 is a possible D gene (5 bases). Trimming pared 1 base from V and 5 bases from J, leaving 18 bases between. The CDR3 is 16 amino acids. The germline V gene encodes CDR1 WNHNN and CDR2 SYGVQD (reference sequence). The CDR3 region has the DNA TGCGCCAGCAGTGAGTTAGGGGCCACGACTGAGCACGAGCAGTACTTC. It specifies CASSELGATTEHEQYF.

CDR3 in amino acids: CASSKDRSSKLFF. The DNA for the CDR3 is TGTGCCAGCAGTAAAGACAGGTCGTCGAAACTGTTTTTT. The V gene is TRBV2, the J gene TRBJ1-4; perhaps TRBD1 as D (6 bases). The CDR3 has 13 residues. Deletions cut 5 bases from V and 11 bases from J, with 15 bases between. Germline CDR1 SNHLY, CDR2 FYNNEI. Supplemented by reference TRBV2 and TRBJ1-4, the full variable domain reads EPEVTQTPSHQVTQMGQEVILRCVPISNHLYFYWYRQILGQKVEFLVSFYNNEISEKSEIFDDQFSVERPDGSNFTLKIRSTKLEDSAMYFCASSKDRSSKLFFGSGTQLSVL.

The chain combines TRBV19 with TRBJ1-4; no clear D. Germline CDR1 and CDR2: LNHDA and SQIVND (reference sequence). CDR3 length equals 14 residues. Deletions cut 5 bases from V and 7 bases from J, with 14 bases between. Here the CDR3 DNA reads TGTGCCAGTAGTCCCGGGCGGTGGAGTGAAAAACTGTTTTTT. Translated, it gives CASSPGRWSEKLFF.

The CDR3, as DNA: TGTGCCAGTAGCCCAGCCAGGACTAGCGCTCCAGATACGCAGTATTTT. Its translation: CASSPARTSAPDTQYF. This sequence joins TRBV19 and TRBJ2-3, with TRBD2 identical over 9 bases. With 6 bases clipped from V and 4 bases from J, the junction kept 11 bases outside the gene matches. Germline CDR1 is LNHDA and CDR2 is SQIVND (reference sequence). The CDR3 is made up of 16 amino acids.

The DNA for the CDR3 is TGTGCCAGTGCCCAGGGACAGGGGGCCACTGAAGCTTTCTTT. This gives the protein CASAQGQGATEAFF. The chain has TRBV2 and TRBJ1-1; 12 positions match TRBD1. Germline CDR1 and CDR2: SNHLY and FYNNEI. V was pared by 9 bases and J by 4 bases, with 6 bases of the junction left unmatched. This CDR3 contains 14 residues.

This clone is a singleton in its sample. This chain connects TRBV11-2 to TRBJ1-3; a weak D match, TRBD1 (5 bases). The germline V and J ends were trimmed by 1 base and 2 bases, with 18 bases remaining between them. The CDR3 totals 18 residues. CDR1 is SGHAT and CDR2 is FQNNGV in the germline V gene. This CDR3 is CASSLVVIGQGAGNTIYF. In DNA, the CDR3 is TGTGCCAGCAGCTTAGTTGTTATCGGGCAGGGTGCTGGAAACACCATATATTTT.

The chain recombines TRBV5-1 with TRBJ1-2, with 8 bases fitting TRBD1. CDR1 SGHRS and CDR2 YFSETQ come from the germline V gene. The CDR3 contains 15 residues. Trimming at V came to 3 bases and at J to 6 bases, leaving 10 bases not matched to a gene. This CDR3 is CASSSTSRGRDGYTF. The DNA for the CDR3 is TGCGCCAGCAGCTCTACCTCCAGGGGGCGCGATGGCTACACCTTC.